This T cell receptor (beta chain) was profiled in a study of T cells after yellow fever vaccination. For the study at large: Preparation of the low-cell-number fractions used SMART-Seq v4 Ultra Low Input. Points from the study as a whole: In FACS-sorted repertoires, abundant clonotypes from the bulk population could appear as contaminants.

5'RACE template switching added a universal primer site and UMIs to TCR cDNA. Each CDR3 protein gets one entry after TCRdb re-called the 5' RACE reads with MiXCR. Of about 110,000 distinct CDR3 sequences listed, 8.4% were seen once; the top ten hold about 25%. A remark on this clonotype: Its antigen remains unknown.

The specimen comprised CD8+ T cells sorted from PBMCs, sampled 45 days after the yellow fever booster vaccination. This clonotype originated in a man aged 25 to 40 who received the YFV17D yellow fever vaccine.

The CDR3 DNA is TGTGCCAGCAGCCTGGTTAGCTATGGCTACACCTTC. It codes for CASSLVSYGYTF. This chain joins TRBV3-1 and TRBJ1-2; D remains ambiguous. The CDR3 has 12 amino acids. The V end lost 4 bases, the J end lost 4 bases, and 7 bases lay between the germline ends. From germline, CDR1 is LGHDT and CDR2 YNNKEL (reference sequence).